This T cell receptor (beta chain) derives from a study of post-analysis software for immune sequencing data. This clonotype was counted a single time. Tagging with unique molecular identifiers was a feature of the TCR beta cDNA libraries. Starting from about 0.94 to 9.7 million T cells, the study yielded about 490,000 cDNA molecules. TCRdb itself ran the PCR reads through MiXCR, one entry per CDR3 protein. The table has hundreds of thousands of distinct CDR3 sequences, approximately 30% seen once. The specimen sequenced was blood. The TCR comes from a girl aged 10 to 17 with multiple sclerosis.

The CDR3 loop reads CASSSTSYNEQYF. The CDR3 DNA follows: TGTGCCAGCAGTTCTACTAGCTACAATGAGCAGTACTTC. The V gene is TRBV6-6, the J gene TRBJ2-1; D is perhaps TRBD2 (6 bases). Judging by the DNA end, TRBJ2-7 fits better; the J call may be wrong. From germline, CDR1 is MNHNY and CDR2 SVGAGI (reference sequence). The CDR3 is made up of 13 amino acids.